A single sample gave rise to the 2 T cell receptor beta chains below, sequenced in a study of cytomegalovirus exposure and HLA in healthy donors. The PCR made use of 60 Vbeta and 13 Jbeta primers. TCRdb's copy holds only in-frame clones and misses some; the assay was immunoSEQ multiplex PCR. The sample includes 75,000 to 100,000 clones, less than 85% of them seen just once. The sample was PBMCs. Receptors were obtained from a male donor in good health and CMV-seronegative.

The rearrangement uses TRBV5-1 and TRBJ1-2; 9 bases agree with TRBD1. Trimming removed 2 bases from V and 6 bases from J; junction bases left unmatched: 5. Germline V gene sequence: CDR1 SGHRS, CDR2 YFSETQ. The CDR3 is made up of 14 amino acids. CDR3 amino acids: CASSFGTGGDGYTF. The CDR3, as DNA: TGCGCCAGCAGCTTCGGCACAGGGGGCGATGGCTACACCTTC.

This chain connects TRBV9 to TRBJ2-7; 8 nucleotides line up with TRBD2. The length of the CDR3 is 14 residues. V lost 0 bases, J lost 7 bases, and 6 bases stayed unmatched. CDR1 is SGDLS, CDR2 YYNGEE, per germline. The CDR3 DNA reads TGTGCCAGCAGCGTAGCGGGAGGGCCCTGGGAGCAGTACTTC. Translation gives CASSVAGGPWEQYF.